This record concerns one T cell receptor beta chain sequence. Antigen specificity is unknown. TCRdb re-called the 5' RACE reads, yielding one record per CDR3 amino acid sequence without DNA. The repertoire shows roughly 380,000 distinct CDR3 sequences; the top ten hold around 4.9%. The sample comes from a study of T cells expressing NK-cell markers. Study results and caveats: Whether expanded NKG2C-expressing T cell clones recognize HCMV is unknown.

Germline loops: CDR1 SGDLS, CDR2 YYNGEE. The CDR3 spans 16 residues. The chain joins TRBV9 to TRBJ2-1; TCRdb proposes TRBD2, but this gene call is untestable without DNA. Sequencing was done on a sample of blood T cells: a sorted CD56 or NKG2C T cell subset, CD4+ or CD8+ T cells, or bulk PBMC T cells (not recorded which). The sequence derives from a man aged 18-75 years in good health. The chain's CDR3 is CASTGLEGPGGNEQFF.